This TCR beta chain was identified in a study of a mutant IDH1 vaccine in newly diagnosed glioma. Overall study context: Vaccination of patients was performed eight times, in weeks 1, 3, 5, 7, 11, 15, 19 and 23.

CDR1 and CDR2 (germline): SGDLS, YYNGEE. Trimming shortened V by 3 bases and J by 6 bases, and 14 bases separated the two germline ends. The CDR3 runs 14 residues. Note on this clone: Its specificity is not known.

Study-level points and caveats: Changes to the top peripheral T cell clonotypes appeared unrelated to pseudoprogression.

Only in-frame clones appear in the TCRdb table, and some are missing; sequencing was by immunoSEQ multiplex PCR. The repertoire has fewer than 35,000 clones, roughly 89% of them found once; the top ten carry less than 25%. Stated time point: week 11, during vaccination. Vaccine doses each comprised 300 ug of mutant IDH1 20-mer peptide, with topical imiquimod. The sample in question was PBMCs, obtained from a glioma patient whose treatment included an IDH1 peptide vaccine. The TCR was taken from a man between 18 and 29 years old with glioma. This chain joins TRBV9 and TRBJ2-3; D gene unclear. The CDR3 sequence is CASSAPPGSDTQYF. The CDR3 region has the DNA TGTGCCAGCAGCGCCCCGCCAGGTTCGGATACGCAGTATTTT.